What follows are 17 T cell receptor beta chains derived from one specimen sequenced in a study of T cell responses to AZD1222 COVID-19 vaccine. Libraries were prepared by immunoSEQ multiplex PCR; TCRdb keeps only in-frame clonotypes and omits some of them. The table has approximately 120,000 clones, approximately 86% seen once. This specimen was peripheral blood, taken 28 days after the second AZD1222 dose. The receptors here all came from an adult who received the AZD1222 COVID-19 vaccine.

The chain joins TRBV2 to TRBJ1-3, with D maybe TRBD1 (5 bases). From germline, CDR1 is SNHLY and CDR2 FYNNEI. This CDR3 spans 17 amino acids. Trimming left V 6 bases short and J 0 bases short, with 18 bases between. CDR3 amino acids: CASSQEWGEISGNTIYF. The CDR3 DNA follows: TGTGCCAGCAGCCAAGAGTGGGGGGAAATCTCTGGAAACACCATATATTTT.

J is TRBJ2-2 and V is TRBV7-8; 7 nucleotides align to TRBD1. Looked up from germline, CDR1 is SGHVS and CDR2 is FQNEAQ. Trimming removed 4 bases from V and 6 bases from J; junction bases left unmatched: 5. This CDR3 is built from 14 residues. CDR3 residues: CASSSLTGSGELFF. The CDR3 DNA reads TGTGCCAGCAGCTCTCTGACAGGGTCCGGGGAGCTGTTTTTT.

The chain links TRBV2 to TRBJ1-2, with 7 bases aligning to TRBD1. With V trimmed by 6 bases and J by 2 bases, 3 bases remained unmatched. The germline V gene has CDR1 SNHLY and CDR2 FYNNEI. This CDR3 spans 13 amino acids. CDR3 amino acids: CASRPGQNYGYTF. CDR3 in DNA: TGTGCCAGCAGACCGGGACAGAACTATGGCTACACCTTC.

This chain's CDR3 is CASSLYRGLDEQFF. The CDR3, as DNA: TGTGCCAGCAGTTTATACAGGGGGCTGGATGAGCAGTTCTTC. The chain recombines TRBV6-2 or TRBV6-3 with TRBJ2-1; 9 bases are a match to TRBD1. The CDR3 is 14 residues long. The V and J ends lost 4 bases and 8 bases, in that order; junction bases with no gene match: 6. Looked up from germline, CDR1 is MNHEY and CDR2 is SVGEGT.

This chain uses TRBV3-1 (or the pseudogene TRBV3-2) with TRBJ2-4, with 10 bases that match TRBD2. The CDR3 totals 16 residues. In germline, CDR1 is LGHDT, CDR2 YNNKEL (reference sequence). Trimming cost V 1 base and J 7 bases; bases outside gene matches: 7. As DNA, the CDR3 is TGTGCCAGCAGCCAAGGGGCTAGCGGGAGTTTGAACATTCAGTACTTC. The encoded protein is CASSQGASGSLNIQYF.

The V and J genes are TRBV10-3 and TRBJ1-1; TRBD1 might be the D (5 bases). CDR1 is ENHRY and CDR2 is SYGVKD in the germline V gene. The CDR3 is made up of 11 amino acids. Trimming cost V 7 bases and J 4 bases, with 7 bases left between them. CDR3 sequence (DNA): TGTGCCATCAAGGGGAGCACTGAAGCTTTCTTT. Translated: CAIKGSTEAFF.

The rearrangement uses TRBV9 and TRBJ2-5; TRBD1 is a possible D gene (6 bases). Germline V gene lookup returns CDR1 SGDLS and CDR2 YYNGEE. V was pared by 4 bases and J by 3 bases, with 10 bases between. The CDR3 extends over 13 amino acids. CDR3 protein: CASSLRTEETQYF. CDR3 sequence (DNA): TGTGCCAGCAGCCTCAGGACAGAAGAGACCCAGTACTTC.

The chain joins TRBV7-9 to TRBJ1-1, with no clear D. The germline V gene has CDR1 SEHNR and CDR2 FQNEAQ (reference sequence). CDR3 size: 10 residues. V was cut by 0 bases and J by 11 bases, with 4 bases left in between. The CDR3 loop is CASSLAKAFF. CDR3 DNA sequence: TGTGCCAGCAGCTTAGCTAAGGCTTTCTTT.

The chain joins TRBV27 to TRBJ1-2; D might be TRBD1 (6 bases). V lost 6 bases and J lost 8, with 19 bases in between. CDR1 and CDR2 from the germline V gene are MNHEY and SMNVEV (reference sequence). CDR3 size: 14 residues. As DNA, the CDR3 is TGTGCCAGCAGCGATCAGGGGATTTTGGGCGGCTACACCTTC. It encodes CASSDQGILGGYTF.

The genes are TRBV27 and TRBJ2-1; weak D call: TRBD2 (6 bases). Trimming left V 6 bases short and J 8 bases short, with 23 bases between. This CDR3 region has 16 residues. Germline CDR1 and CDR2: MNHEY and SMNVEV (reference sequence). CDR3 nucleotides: TGTGCCAGCAGCCTCGGGAGAGGGAGGAGAGGGGATGAGCAGTTCTTC. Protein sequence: CASSLGRGRRGDEQFF.

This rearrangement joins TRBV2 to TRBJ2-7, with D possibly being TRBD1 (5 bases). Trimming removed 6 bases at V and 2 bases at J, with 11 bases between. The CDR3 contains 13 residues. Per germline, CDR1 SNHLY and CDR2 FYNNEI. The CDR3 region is CASSKDTTYEQYF. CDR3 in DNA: TGTGCCAGCAGCAAGGACACAACCTACGAGCAGTACTTC.

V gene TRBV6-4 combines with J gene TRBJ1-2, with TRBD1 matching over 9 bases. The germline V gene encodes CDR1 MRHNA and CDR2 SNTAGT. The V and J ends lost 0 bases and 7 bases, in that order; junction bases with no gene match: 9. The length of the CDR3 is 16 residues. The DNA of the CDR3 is TGTGCCAGCAGTGACTCGATAAACAGGGGGCACAGTGGCTACACCTTC. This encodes CASSDSINRGHSGYTF.

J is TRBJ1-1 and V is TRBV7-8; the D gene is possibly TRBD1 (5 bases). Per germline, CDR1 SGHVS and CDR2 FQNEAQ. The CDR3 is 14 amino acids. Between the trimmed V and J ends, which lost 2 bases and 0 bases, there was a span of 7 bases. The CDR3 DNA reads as TGTGCCAGCAGCTTATGGGGGGTGAACACTGAAGCTTTCTTT. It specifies CASSLWGVNTEAFF.

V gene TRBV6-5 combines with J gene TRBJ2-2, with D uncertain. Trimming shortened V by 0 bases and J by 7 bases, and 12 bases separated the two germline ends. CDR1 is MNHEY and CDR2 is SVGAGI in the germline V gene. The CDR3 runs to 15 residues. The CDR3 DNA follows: TGTGCCAGCAGTTACTCGTGGAGTTCTAACGGGGAGCTGTTTTTT. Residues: CASSYSWSSNGELFF.

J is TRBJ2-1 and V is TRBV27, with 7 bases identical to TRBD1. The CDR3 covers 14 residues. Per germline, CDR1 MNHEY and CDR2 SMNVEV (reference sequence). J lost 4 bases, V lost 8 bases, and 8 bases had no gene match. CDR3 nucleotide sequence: TGTGCCAGCTCCCCCGGGACAGAATACAATGAGCAGTTCTTC. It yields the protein CASSPGTEYNEQFF.

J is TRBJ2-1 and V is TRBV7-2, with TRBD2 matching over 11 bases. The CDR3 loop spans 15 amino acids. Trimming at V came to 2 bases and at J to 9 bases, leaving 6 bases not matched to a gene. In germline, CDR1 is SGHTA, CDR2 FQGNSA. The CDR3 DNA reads TGTGCCAGCAGCTTATTAGCGGGAGGGCGTGGTGAGCAGTTCTTC. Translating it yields CASSLLAGGRGEQFF. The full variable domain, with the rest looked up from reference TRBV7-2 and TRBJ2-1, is GAGVSQSPSNKVTEKGKDVELRCDPISGHTALYWYRQSLGQGLEFLIYFQGNSAPDKSGLPSDRFSAERTGGSVSTLTIQRTQQEDSAVYLCASSLLAGGRGEQFFGPGTRLTVL.

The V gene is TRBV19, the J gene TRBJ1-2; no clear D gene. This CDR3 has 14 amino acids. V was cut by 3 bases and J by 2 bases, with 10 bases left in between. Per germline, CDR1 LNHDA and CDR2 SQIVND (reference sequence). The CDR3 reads CASSMDPVNYGYTF. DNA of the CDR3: TGTGCCAGTAGTATGGACCCGGTCAACTATGGCTACACCTTC.